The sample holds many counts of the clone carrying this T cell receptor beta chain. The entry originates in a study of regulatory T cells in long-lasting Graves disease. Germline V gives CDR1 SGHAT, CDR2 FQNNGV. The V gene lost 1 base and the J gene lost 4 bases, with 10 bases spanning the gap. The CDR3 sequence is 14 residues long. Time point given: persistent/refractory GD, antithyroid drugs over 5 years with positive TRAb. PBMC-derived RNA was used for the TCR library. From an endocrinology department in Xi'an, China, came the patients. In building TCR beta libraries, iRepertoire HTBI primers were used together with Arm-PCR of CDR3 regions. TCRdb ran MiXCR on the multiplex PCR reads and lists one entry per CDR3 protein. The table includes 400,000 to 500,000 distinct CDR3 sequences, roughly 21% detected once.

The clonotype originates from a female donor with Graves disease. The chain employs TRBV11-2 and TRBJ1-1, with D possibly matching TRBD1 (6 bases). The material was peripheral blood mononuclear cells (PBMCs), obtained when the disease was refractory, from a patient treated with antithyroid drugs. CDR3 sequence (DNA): TGTGCCAGCAGCTTAGCTCGCAGGGGCACTGAAGCTTTCTTT. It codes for CASSLARRGTEAFF.